What follows are 20 T cell receptor beta chains derived from one specimen sequenced in a study of T cell responses to AZD1222 COVID-19 vaccine. This table comes from immunoSEQ multiplex PCR, and its TCRdb copy is limited to in-frame clones, with some not included. The sample contains about 140,000 clones, roughly 90% of which appear only once. The sequences come from peripheral blood, collected on day 0 of AZD1222 vaccination. The receptors were sampled from an adult in good health.

The chain has TRBV6-1 and TRBJ1-1, with D perhaps matching TRBD1 (5 bases). This CDR3 is built from 14 residues. Germline lookup yields CDR1 MNHNS and CDR2 SASEGT. Trimming stripped 1 base from V and 4 bases from J, with 10 bases between. The DNA of the CDR3 is TGTGCCAGCAGTGAAGGTCAGGGACGCACTGAAGCTTTCTTT. Residues: CASSEGQGRTEAFF.

V gene TRBV28 combines with J gene TRBJ1-1, with D tentatively TRBD1 (5 bases). Germline V lookup: CDR1 MDHEN, CDR2 SYDVKM. The CDR3 runs to 16 residues. V was pared by 5 bases and J by 0 bases, with 16 bases between. CDR3 DNA: TGTGCCAGCAGTATAACAGGAGCTCCAATGAACACTGAAGCTTTCTTT. Translation gives CASSITGAPMNTEAFF.

V and J are TRBV19 and TRBJ1-4, with no clear D. There are 15 residues in the CDR3. Germline lookup yields CDR1 LNHDA and CDR2 SQIVND (reference sequence). Trimming cost V 6 bases and J 0 bases, with 11 bases left between them. CDR3 residues: CASSPFGATNEKLFF. CDR3 bases: TGTGCCAGTAGCCCCTTTGGAGCAACTAATGAAAAACTGTTTTTT.

This CDR3 reads CASTPRTSGSLYNEQFF. CDR3 sequence (DNA): TGTGCCAGTACCCCCAGGACTAGCGGGTCTCTTTACAATGAGCAGTTCTTC. The genes are TRBV19 and TRBJ2-1; 11 nucleotides align to TRBD2. From germline, CDR1 is LNHDA and CDR2 SQIVND (reference sequence). Germline trimming cut 7 bases from V and 4 bases from J; bases unmatched to any gene: 12. This CDR3 comprises 17 residues.

The chain recombines TRBV7-9 with TRBJ2-2, with TRBD2 matching over 8 bases. From germline, CDR1 is SEHNR and CDR2 FQNEAQ (reference sequence). Germline trimming cut 5 bases from V and 3 bases from J; bases unmatched to any gene: 11. This CDR3 comprises 17 residues. CDR3 amino acids: CASSLREGGPYTGELFF. The CDR3 nucleotides read TGTGCCAGCAGCCTTCGGGAGGGAGGTCCTTACACCGGGGAGCTGTTTTTT.

This clone was detected only once. The rearrangement joins TRBV29-1 to TRBJ2-2; D is uncertain. Deletions cut 2 bases from V and 2 bases from J, with 3 bases between. Germline CDR1 reads SQVTM; CDR2 reads ANQGSEA. The CDR3 spans 12 residues. This chain's CDR3 is CSVEQNTGELFF. The CDR3 nucleotides read TGCAGCGTTGAACAAAACACCGGGGAGCTGTTTTTT.

This sequence joins TRBV18 and TRBJ1-6; a weak D match, TRBD1 (6 bases). Between the trimmed V and J ends, which lost 6 bases and 5 bases, there was a span of 11 bases. Germline V lookup: CDR1 KGHSH, CDR2 LQKENI. The CDR3 sequence is 14 residues long. The CDR3 protein is CASSGQRDNSPLHF. DNA for the CDR3: TGTGCCAGCTCCGGACAGAGAGATAATTCACCCCTCCACTTT.

The chain recombines TRBV5-1 with TRBJ1-1, with D possibly TRBD1 on 5 matching bases. The CDR3 runs 14 residues. The germline CDR1 and CDR2 sequences are SGHRS and YFSETQ. The V end was cut by 0 bases, the J end by 5 bases, with 11 bases between. The CDR3 nucleotides are TGCGCCAGCAGCTTGGCCGGGACCCCAACTGAAGCTTTCTTT. Its translation: CASSLAGTPTEAFF.

This chain links TRBV24-1 with TRBJ1-1; D call uncertain. V was cut by 7 bases and J by 4 bases, with 12 bases left in between. Germline V gene lookup returns CDR1 KGHDR and CDR2 SFDVKD. This CDR3 has 13 amino acids. CDR3 in amino acids: CATRSAEGTEAFF. CDR3 in DNA: TGTGCCACCAGATCCGCTGAGGGCACTGAAGCTTTCTTT.

V usage is TRBV29-1 and J usage is TRBJ1-2, with unresolved D. V was clipped by 4 bases and J by 2 bases, with 14 bases between them. CDR1 is SQVTM, CDR2 ANQGSEA, per germline. The CDR3 sequence is 14 residues long. The CDR3 sequence: CSVVLQTKNYGYTF. The CDR3 nucleotides read TGCAGCGTTGTTTTGCAGACTAAAAACTATGGCTACACCTTC.

The rearrangement links TRBV19 to TRBJ1-2; D unresolved. Looked up from germline, CDR1 is LNHDA and CDR2 is SQIVND (reference sequence). V gave up 6 bases and J gave up 8 bases, with 19 bases separating them. CDR3 length: 14 residues. The CDR3 spells CASSRGSSPRGYTF. CDR3 in DNA: TGTGCCAGTAGCCGCGGATCCTCCCCCCGGGGCTACACCTTC.

The chain employs TRBV5-4 and TRBJ2-3, with D possibly TRBD2 on 5 matching bases. In germline, CDR1 is SGHNT, CDR2 YYREEE (reference sequence). This CDR3 is 14 amino acids long. With 4 bases removed from V and 5 bases from J, the gap between germline ends came to 14 bases. CDR3 amino acids: CASSRLAGGDTQYF. In nucleotides, the CDR3 is TGTGCCAGCAGCCGTTTAGCCGGAGGAGATACGCAGTATTTT.

This sequence joins TRBV20-1 and TRBJ1-4; D might be TRBD1 (5 bases). The length of the CDR3 is 11 residues. Per the germline V gene, CDR1 is DFQATT and CDR2 is SNEGSKA (reference sequence). The CDR3 region is CRGGVNEKLFF. DNA of the CDR3: TGCAGGGGGGGGGTTAATGAAAAACTGTTTTTT.

V usage is TRBV28 and J usage is TRBJ1-4; D might be TRBD1 (5 bases). The V end lost 4 bases, the J end lost 0 bases, and 21 bases lay between the germline ends. The CDR3 is 19 residues long. The germline CDR1 and CDR2 sequences are MDHEN and SYDVKM. The CDR3 sequence is CASSSFRDGPLATNEKLFF. Written as DNA, the CDR3 is TGTGCCAGCAGTTCTTTCCGGGACGGACCCCTTGCAACTAATGAAAAACTGTTTTTT.

This clone was picked up a small number of times. The V call is TRBV12-5, the J call TRBJ1-1; weak D call: TRBD1 (6 bases). This CDR3 has 14 amino acids. Per the germline V gene, CDR1 is LGHNT and CDR2 is FRNRAP. V lost 5 bases to trimming and J lost 5 bases, with 15 bases between them. The CDR3 DNA reads as TGTGCTAGTGGTGAGGAGGGGGGTCCGACTGAAGCTTTCTTT. Amino acids: CASGEEGGPTEAFF. Complete variable domain (other parts from reference TRBV12-5 and TRBJ1-1): DARVTQTPRHKVTEMGQEVTMRCQPILGHNTVFWYRQTMMQGLELLAYFRNRAPLDDSGMPKDRFSAEMPDATLATLKIQPSEPRDSAVYFCASGEEGGPTEAFFGQGTRLTVV.

The genes are TRBV4-2 and TRBJ1-6, with D possibly matching TRBD1 (5 bases). This CDR3 region has 14 residues. Germline V gene lookup returns CDR1 LGHNA and CDR2 YNFKEQ. Trimming shortened V by 6 bases and J by 6 bases, and 12 bases separated the two germline ends. The DNA of the CDR3 is TGTGCCAGCAGATCGGGGCCAACTAATTCACCCCTCCACTTT. It specifies CASRSGPTNSPLHF.

This chain joins TRBV19 and TRBJ2-7, with 10 positions matching TRBD1. With V trimmed by 1 base and J by 5 bases, 8 bases remained unmatched. The CDR3 covers 16 residues. Per the germline V gene, CDR1 is LNHDA and CDR2 is SQIVND (reference sequence). The CDR3 DNA follows: TGTGCCAGTAGTATAGTCGCCGGGACAGGGGACCACGAGCAGTACTTC. Residues: CASSIVAGTGDHEQYF. Variable domain in full (rest from reference TRBV19 and TRBJ2-7): DGGITQSPKYLFRKEGQNVTLSCEQNLNHDAMYWYRQDPGQGLRLIYYSQIVNDFQKGDIAEGYSVSREKKESFPLTVTSAQKNPTAFYLCASSIVAGTGDHEQYFGPGTRLTVT.

V usage is TRBV25-1 and J usage is TRBJ2-3; 12 bases line up with TRBD2. The junction had 2 bases not matched to a gene; V was cut back by 6 bases and J by 1 base. The CDR3 spans 15 residues. The germline CDR1 and CDR2 sequences are MGHDK and SYGVNS. The CDR3 protein is CASRASGRGTDTQYF. The CDR3 DNA sequence: TGTGCCAGCAGGGCTAGCGGGAGGGGCACAGATACGCAGTATTTT.

This clone has a handful of counts. This rearrangement joins TRBV6-6 to TRBJ2-2; tentative D call: TRBD2 (6 bases). This CDR3 is 19 amino acids long. V was trimmed by 5 bases and J by 6 bases, leaving 28 bases between them. In germline, CDR1 is MNHNY, CDR2 SVGAGI (reference sequence). For the CDR3, the DNA is TGTGCCAGCAGTCCTGGTTGGGACGATAGTGCGGGGACGGCCGGGGAGCTGTTTTTT. Protein sequence: CASSPGWDDSAGTAGELFF.

The V gene is TRBV19, the J gene TRBJ1-4, with D uncertain. CDR3 length equals 15 residues. Per germline, CDR1 LNHDA and CDR2 SQIVND (reference sequence). With 5 bases removed from V and 3 bases from J, the gap between germline ends came to 13 bases. The CDR3 sequence: CASSYQRAANEKLFF. The CDR3 bases are TGTGCCAGTAGTTACCAAAGGGCTGCTAATGAAAAACTGTTTTTT.